Following are 5 T cell receptor beta chains from one sample sequenced in a study of OX40 agonist ivuxolimab in advanced cancers. Sequencing used immunoSEQ multiplex PCR; TCRdb keeps in-frame clones, though not all of them. The table has nearly 110,000 clones, about 91% seen once; the top ten hold roughly 1.1%. The starting material was CD4+ or CD8+ T cells sorted from blood, obtained in a trial of the OX40 agonist ivuxolimab. Source of these receptors: an adult with an advanced solid tumor such as melanoma, head and neck, liver or kidney cancer.

The genes are TRBV7-9 and TRBJ2-5; D gene unclear. CDR1 and CDR2 from the germline V gene are SEHNR and FQNEAQ (reference sequence). The length of the CDR3 is 15 residues. V gave up 1 base and J gave up 5 bases, with 14 bases separating them. CDR3 in amino acids: CASSLGFGSQETQYF. The CDR3 DNA is TGTGCCAGCAGCTTAGGATTTGGCAGTCAGGAGACCCAGTACTTC. The variable domain in full, with the rest retrieved from reference TRBV7-9 and TRBJ2-5, is DTGVSQNPRHKITKRGQNVTFRCDPISEHNRLYWYRQTLGQGPEFLTYFQNEAQLEKSRLLSDRFSAERPKGSFSTLEIQRTEQGDSAMYLCASSLGFGSQETQYFGPGTRLLVL.

In this sample, this clone turned up a few times. This sequence joins TRBV18 and TRBJ2-7; D gene unclear. Germline assignment: CDR1 KGHSH and CDR2 LQKENI. V shed 0 bases and J shed 2 bases, with 8 bases lying between them. CDR3 length: 14 residues. The chain's CDR3 is CASSPPAGTYEQYF. In DNA form, the CDR3 reads TGTGCCAGCTCACCACCGGCAGGAACCTACGAGCAGTACTTC.

The V call is TRBV11-2, the J call TRBJ1-2; no definite D call. Germline values: CDR1 SGHAT, CDR2 FQNNGV. There are 14 residues in the CDR3. Trimming took 1 base from V and 5 from J, leaving 11 bases between them. CDR3 coding DNA: TGTGCCAGCAGCTTAGCAGCGACGGAATATGGCTACACCTTC. Translating it yields CASSLAATEYGYTF.

This chain links TRBV7-9 with TRBJ2-1; weak D call: TRBD2 (6 bases). V dropped 8 bases and J dropped 3 bases, with 11 bases sitting between them. Per germline, CDR1 SEHNR and CDR2 FQNEAQ (reference sequence). The CDR3 runs 13 residues. The CDR3 spells CASGGNVYNEQFF. CDR3 nucleotide sequence: TGTGCCAGCGGGGGGAACGTCTACAATGAGCAGTTCTTC.

The rearrangement links TRBV9 to TRBJ2-1, with TRBD2 matching 7 bases. From germline, CDR1 is SGDLS and CDR2 YYNGEE. The CDR3 totals 16 residues. The junction had 17 bases not matched to a gene; V was cut back by 4 bases and J by 10 bases. The CDR3 DNA follows: TGTGCCAGCAGCCAGAGGGGCAGCCCGTCGGGAGGAGAGCAGTTCTTC. This codes for CASSQRGSPSGGEQFF.